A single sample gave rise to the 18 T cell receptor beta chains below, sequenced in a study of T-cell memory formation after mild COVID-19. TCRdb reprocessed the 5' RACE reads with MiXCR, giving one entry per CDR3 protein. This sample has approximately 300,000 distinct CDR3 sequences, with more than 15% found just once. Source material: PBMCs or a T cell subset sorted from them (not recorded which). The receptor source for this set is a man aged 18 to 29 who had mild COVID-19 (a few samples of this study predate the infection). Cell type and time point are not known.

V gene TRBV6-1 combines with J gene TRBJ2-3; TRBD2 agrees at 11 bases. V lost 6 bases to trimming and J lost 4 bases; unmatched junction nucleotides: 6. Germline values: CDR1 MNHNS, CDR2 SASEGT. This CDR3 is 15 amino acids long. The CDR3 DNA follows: TGTGCCAGCAGGACCCTAGCGGGGGGTCCAGATACGCAGTATTTT. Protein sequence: CASRTLAGGPDTQYF.

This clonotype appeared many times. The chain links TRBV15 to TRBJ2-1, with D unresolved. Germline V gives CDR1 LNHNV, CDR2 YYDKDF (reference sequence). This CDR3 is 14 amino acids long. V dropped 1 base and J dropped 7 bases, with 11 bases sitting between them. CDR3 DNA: TGTGCCACCAGCAGAGCGCCTGGGCGGAATGAGCAGTTCTTC. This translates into CATSRAPGRNEQFF.

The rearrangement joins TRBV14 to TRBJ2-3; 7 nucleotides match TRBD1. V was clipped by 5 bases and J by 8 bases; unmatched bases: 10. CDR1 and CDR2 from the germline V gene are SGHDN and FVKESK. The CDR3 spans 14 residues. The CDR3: CASSFSGQRTTQYF. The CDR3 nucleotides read TGTGCCAGCAGCTTCTCGGGACAGCGGACTACGCAGTATTTT.

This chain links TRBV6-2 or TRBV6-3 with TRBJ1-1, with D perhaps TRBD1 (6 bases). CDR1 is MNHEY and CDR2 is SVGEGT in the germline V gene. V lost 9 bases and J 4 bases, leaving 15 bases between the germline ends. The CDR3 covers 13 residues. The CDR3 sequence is CASLRGAGTEAFF. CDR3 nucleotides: TGTGCCAGTCTGAGGGGGGCAGGCACTGAAGCTTTCTTT.

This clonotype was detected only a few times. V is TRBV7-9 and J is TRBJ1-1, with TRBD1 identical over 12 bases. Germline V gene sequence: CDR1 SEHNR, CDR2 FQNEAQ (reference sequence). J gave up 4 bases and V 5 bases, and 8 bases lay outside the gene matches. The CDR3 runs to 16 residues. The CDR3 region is CASSLRDRGRVTEAFF. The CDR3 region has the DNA TGTGCCAGCAGCCTGCGGGACAGGGGGCGAGTCACTGAAGCTTTCTTT.

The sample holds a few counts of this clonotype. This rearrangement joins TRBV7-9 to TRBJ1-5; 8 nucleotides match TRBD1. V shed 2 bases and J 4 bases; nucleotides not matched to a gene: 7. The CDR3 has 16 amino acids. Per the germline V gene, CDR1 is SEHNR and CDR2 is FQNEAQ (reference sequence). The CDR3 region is CASSLSGGSFNQPQHF. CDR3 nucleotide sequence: TGTGCCAGCAGCTTATCAGGGGGCTCCTTTAATCAGCCCCAGCATTTT.

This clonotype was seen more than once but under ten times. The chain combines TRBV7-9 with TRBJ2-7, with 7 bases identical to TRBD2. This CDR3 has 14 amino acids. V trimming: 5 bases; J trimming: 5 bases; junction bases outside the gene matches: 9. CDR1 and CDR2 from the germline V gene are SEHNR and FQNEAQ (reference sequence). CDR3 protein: CASSPASGDHEQYF. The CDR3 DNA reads TGTGCCAGCAGCCCCGCCAGCGGGGACCACGAGCAGTACTTC. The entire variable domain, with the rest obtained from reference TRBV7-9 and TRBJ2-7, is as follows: DTGVSQNPRHKITKRGQNVTFRCDPISEHNRLYWYRQTLGQGPEFLTYFQNEAQLEKSRLLSDRFSAERPKGSFSTLEIQRTEQGDSAMYLCASSPASGDHEQYFGPGTRLTVT.

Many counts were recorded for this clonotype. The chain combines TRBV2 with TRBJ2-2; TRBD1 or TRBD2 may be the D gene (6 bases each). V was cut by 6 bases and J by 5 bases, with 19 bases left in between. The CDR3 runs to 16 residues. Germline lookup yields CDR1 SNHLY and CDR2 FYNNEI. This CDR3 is CASSNEGGRGTGELFF. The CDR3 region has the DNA TGTGCCAGCAGCAACGAGGGGGGCCGAGGGACCGGGGAGCTGTTTTTT.

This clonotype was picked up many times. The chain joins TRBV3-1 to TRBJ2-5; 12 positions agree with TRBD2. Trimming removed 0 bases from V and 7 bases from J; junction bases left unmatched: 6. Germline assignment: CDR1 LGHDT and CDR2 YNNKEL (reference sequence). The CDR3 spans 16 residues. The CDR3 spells CASSQDLTSGGRTQYF. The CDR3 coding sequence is TGTGCCAGCAGCCAAGATCTTACTAGCGGGGGGCGGACCCAGTACTTC.

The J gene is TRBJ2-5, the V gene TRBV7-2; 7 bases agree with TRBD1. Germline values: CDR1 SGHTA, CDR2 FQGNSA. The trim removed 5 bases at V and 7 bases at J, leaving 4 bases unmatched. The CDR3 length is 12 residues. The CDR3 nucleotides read TGTGCCAGCAGCCGGGACAGCGGGACCCAGTACTTC. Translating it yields CASSRDSGTQYF.

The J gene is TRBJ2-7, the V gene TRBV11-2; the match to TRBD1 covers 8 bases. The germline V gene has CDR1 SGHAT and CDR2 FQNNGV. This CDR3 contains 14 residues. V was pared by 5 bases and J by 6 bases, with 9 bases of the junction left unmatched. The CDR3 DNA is TGTGCCAGCAGCCCTGGACAGGGCCCTTCCGAGCAGTACTTC. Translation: CASSPGQGPSEQYF. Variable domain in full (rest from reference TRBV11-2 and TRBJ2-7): EAGVAQSPRYKIIEKRQSVAFWCNPISGHATLYWYQQILGQGPKLLIQFQNNGVVDDSQLPKDRFSAERLKGVDSTLKIQPAKLEDSAVYLCASSPGQGPSEQYFGPGTRLTVT.

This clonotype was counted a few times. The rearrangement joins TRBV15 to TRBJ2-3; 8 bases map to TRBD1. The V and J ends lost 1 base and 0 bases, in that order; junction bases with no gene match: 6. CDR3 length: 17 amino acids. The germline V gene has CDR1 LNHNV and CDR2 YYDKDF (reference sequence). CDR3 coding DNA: TGTGCCACCAGCAGAGTTTTACAGGGGGGAAGCACAGATACGCAGTATTTT. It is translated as CATSRVLQGGSTDTQYF. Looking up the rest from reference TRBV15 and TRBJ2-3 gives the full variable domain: DAMVIQNPRYQVTQFGKPVTLSCSQTLNHNVMYWYQQKSSQAPKLLFHYYDKDFNNEADTPDNFQSRRPNTSFCFLDIRSPGLGDTAMYLCATSRVLQGGSTDTQYFGPGTRLTVL.

CDR3 loop: CASRVYSYNEQFF. In DNA form, the CDR3 reads TGCGCCAGCAGAGTGTACTCCTACAATGAGCAGTTCTTC. The rearrangement joins TRBV5-1 to TRBJ2-1, with no clear D. Looked up from germline, CDR1 is SGHRS and CDR2 is YFSETQ. CDR3 length equals 13 residues. The V end lost 5 bases, the J end lost 0 bases, and 6 bases lay between the germline ends. Drawing the rest from reference TRBV5-1 and TRBJ2-1, the complete variable domain is KAGVTQTPRYLIKTRGQQVTLSCSPISGHRSVSWYQQTPGQGLQFLFEYFSETQRNKGNFPGRFSGRQFSNSRSEMNVSTLELGDSALYLCASRVYSYNEQFFGPGTRLTVL.

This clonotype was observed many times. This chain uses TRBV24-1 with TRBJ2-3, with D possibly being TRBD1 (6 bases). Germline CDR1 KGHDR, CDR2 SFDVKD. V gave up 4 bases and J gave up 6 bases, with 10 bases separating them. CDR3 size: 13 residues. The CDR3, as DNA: TGTGCCACCAGTGACGCAGGACAGGATACGCAGTATTTT. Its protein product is CATSDAGQDTQYF.

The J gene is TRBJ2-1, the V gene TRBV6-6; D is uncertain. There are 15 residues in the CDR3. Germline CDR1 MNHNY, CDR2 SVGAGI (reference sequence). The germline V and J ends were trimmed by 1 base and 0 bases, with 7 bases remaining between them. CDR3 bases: TGTGCCAGCAGTTACTACCGCTTCTCCTACAATGAGCAGTTCTTC. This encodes CASSYYRFSYNEQFF.

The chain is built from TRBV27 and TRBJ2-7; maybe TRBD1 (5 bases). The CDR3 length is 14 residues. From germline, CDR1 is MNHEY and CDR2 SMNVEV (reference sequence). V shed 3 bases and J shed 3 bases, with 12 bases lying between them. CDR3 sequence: CASSFTGQFYEQYF. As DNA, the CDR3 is TGTGCCAGCAGTTTTACCGGACAATTCTACGAGCAGTACTTC.

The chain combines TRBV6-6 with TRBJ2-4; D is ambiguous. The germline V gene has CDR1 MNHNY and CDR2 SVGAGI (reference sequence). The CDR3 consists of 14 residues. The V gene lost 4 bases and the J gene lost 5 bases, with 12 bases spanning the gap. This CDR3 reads CASSLGLTQNIQYF. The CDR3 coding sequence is TGTGCCAGCAGTTTGGGCCTTACCCAAAACATTCAGTACTTC.

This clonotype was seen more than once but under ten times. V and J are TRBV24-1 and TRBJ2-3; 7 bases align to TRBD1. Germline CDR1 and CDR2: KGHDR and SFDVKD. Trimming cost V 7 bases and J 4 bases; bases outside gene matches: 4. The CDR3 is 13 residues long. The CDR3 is CATSGTAADTQYF. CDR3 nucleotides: TGTGCCACCAGCGGGACAGCGGCAGATACGCAGTATTTT.